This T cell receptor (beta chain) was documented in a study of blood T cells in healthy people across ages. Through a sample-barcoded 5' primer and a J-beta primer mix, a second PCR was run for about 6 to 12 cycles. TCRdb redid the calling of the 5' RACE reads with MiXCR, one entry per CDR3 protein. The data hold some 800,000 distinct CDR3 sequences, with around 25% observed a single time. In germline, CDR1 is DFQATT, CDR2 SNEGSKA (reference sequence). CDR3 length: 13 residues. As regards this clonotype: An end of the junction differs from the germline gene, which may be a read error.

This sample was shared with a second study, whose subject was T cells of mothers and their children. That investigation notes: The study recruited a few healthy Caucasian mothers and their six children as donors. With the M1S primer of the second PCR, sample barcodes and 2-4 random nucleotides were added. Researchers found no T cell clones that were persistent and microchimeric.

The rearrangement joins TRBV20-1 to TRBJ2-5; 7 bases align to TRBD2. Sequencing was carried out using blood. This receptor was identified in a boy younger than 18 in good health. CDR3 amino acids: CSATSGGQETQYF. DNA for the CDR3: TGCAGTGCTACTAGCGGAGGGCAAGAGACTCAGTACTTC.